Sequencing of this T cell receptor beta chain was carried out in a study of T cells in Graves' hyperthyroidism and ophthalmopathy. The investigators amplified TCR beta CDR3 regions from RNA transcripts. HTBI primers were used for first-round RT-PCR of the TCR CDR3. MiXCR, applied by TCRdb to the multiplex PCR reads, yields one record per CDR3 protein. The sample lists about 350,000 distinct CDR3 sequences, 14% occurring once. The V and J ends lost 6 bases and 2 bases respectively, with 14 bases between them. Germline V gene lookup returns CDR1 SQVTM and CDR2 ANQGSEA. This CDR3 has 15 amino acids. This clonotype was seen a few times.

The receptor comes from a young woman with Graves' hyperthyroidism. Input material: blood. This rearrangement joins TRBV29-1 to TRBJ2-6; a weak D match, TRBD1 (6 bases). The chain's CDR3 is CSVQNRAAGANVLTF. CDR3 bases: TGCAGCGTCCAAAACAGGGCGGCTGGGGCCAACGTCCTGACTTTC.